This T cell receptor (beta chain) was found in a study of blood T cell repertoires in COVID-19. Across the whole study: The United States, Italy and Spain were the sources of the acute and convalescent COVID-19 samples. PBMCs, B-cell-depleted T cells, or T cells provided the cDNA or gDNA that made up the material.

As handled by the study authors: Researchers report that nucleated cell counts were estimated from reference gene primer amplification. Produced via immunoSEQ multiplex PCR; TCRdb's table is partial and in-frame only. Clone size and the V and J calls come from that table; the DNA yielded D and trimming. The table lists approximately 260,000 clones, 70% to 90% of them singletons. The count of this clone is one. With 3 bases removed from V and 1 base from J, the gap between germline ends came to 12 bases. The V gene's germline CDR1 is DFQATT and CDR2 SNEGSKA (reference sequence). The CDR3 runs 14 residues.

This chain joins TRBV20-1 and TRBJ1-1, with D perhaps matching TRBD1 (6 bases). This receptor was taken from a woman in her 70s with acute or convalescent COVID-19. The sample consisted of peripheral blood. CDR3 sequence (DNA): TGCAGTGCTAGTCTGGGGGGGGCGAACACTGAAGCTTTCTTT. Protein product: CSASLGGANTEAFF.